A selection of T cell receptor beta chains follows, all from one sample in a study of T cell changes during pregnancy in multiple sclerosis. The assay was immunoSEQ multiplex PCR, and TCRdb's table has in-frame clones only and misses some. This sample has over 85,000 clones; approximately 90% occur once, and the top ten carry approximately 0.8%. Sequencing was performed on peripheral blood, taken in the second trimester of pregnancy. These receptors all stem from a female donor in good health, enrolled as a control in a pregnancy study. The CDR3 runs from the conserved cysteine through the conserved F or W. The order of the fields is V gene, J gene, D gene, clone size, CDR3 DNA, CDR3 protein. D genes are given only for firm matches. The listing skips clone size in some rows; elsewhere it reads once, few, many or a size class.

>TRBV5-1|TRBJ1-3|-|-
TGCGCCAGCAGCTCGTGGGGCGATTTCTCTGGAAACACCATATATTTT
CASSSWGDFSGNTIYF
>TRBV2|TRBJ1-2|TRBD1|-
TGTGCCAGCAGTGGGGACAGGGACAATCTCTATGGCTACACCTTC
CASSGDRDNLYGYTF
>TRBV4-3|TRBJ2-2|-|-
TGCGCCAGCAAGTCCACATACTATTTAACCGGGGAGCTGTTTTTT
CASKSTYYLTGELFF
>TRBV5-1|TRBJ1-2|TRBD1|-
TGCGCCAGCAGCTTGGGGGACAGCCGTGTAAGCGGCTACACCTTC
CASSLGDSRVSGYTF
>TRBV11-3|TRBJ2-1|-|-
TGTGCCAGCAGCTTAGGTCACGGCTCCTACAATGAGCAGTTCTTC
CASSLGHGSYNEQFF
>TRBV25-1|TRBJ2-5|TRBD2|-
TGTGCCAGCAGGATTGGCGGGAGGGCCGGGATGAGGACCCAGTACTTC
CASRIGGRAGMRTQYF
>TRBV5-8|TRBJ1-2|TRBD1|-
TGTGCCAGCAGCTTTTACAGTATGGGGACAGGGACCTATGGCTACACCTTC
CASSFYSMGTGTYGYTF
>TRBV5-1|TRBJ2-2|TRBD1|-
TGCGCCAGCAGCTTCGGGGACAGAGGCACCGGGGAGCTGTTTTTT
CASSFGDRGTGELFF
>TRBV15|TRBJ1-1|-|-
TGCGCCACCTGGGCGAACACTGAAGCTTTCTTT
CATWANTEAFF
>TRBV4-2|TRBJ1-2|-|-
TGTGCCAGCAGTCCCCCCGTGGGCGGCTACACCTTC
CASSPPVGGYTF
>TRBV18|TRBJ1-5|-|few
TGTGCCAGCTCACCGAGTTCAGGGGTTGGAGAACAGCCCCAGCATTTT
CASSPSSGVGEQPQHF
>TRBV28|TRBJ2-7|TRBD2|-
TGTGCCAGCAGCCCGGCTGGGCTAGCGGGCGACGAGCAGTACTTC
CASSPAGLAGDEQYF
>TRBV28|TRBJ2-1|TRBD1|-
TGTGCCAGCAGCCCGTTTGGGACAGGGGTAAATGAGCAGTTCTTC
CASSPFGTGVNEQFF
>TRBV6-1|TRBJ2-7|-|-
TGTGCCAGCAGTGAAAATCTCCCCTACGAGCAGTACTTC
CASSENLPYEQYF
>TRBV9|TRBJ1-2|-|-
TGTGCCAGCAGCGTAGAGAAGGGGGACTATGGCTACACCTTC
CASSVEKGDYGYTF
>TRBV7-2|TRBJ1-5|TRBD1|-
TGTGCCAGCAGCGCAGACAGGGTCCCCTTGGAGCCCCAGCATTTT
CASSADRVPLEPQHF
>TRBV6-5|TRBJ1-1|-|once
TGTGCCAGCTTCAGGGGTAGGGACACTGAAGCTTTCTTT
CASFRGRDTEAFF
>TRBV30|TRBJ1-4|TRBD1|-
TGTGCCTGGAGGATCCGACAGGGCGCACTGTTTTTT
CAWRIRQGALFF
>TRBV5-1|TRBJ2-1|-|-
TGCGCCAGCAGCTTGGGGGCCGAGCAGTTCTTC
CASSLGAEQFF
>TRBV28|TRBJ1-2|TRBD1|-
TGTGCCAGCAGTCCCGAGACAGGGGGGTACTATGGCTACACCTTC
CASSPETGGYYGYTF
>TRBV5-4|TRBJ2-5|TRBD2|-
TGTGCCAGCAGCCAGAGCGGGGGGGAAGAGACCCAGTACTTC
CASSQSGGEETQYF
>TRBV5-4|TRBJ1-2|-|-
TGTGCCAGCAGCTGGACAGATAACTATGGCTACACCTTC
CASSWTDNYGYTF
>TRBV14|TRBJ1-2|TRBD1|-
TGTGCCAGCAGCCAAGAAACCGGGACAGCGACATCGGGCTACACCTTC
CASSQETGTATSGYTF
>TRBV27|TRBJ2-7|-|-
TGTGCCAGCAGTTTATCGTCCCTAACCTACGAGCAGTACTTC
CASSLSSLTYEQYF
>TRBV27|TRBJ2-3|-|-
TGTGCCAGCAGTTTCGAGGGTATGGTACATACGCAGTATTTT
CASSFEGMVHTQYF
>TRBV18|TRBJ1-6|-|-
TGTGCCAGCTCACCAGGACAGTATAATTCACCCCTCCACTTT
CASSPGQYNSPLHF
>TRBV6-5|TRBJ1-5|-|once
TGTGCCAGCAGTTACTCGCCAGGCAACAATCAGCCCCAGCATTTT
CASSYSPGNNQPQHF
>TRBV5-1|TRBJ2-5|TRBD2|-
TGCGCCAGCAGCAAAACCGGGACTAGTAGAGAGGGAGAGACCCAGTACTTC
CASSKTGTSREGETQYF
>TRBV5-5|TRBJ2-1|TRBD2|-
TGTGCCAGCAGCCGGTATAGCGGGGGGGCATCATCCGGTGAGCAGTTCTTC
CASSRYSGGASSGEQFF
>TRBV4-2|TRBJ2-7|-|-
TGTGCCAGCAGCCGGTTGCTAACGGACCGCGGGTCCTACGAGCAGTACTTC
CASSRLLTDRGSYEQYF
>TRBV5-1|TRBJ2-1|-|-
TGCGCCAGCAGCTTGGAGATAGCCTGGGAGCAGTTCTTC
CASSLEIAWEQFF
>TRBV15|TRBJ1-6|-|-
TGTGCCACCAGCAGAGAGCCCCAACAGGTCCTCCACTTT
CATSREPQQVLHF
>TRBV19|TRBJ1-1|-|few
TGTGCCTCGGGGACATGGAACACTGAAGCTTTCTTT
CASGTWNTEAFF
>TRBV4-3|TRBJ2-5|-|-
TGCGCCAGCAGCCAAGACGGGACAACCCAAGAGACCCAGTACTTC
CASSQDGTTQETQYF
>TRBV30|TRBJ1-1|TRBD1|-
TGTGCCCCCCCCCGGGACAGGGGAGGCACTGAAGCTTTCTTT
CAPPRDRGGTEAFF
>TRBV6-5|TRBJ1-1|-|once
TGTGCCAGCAGTCAACAGAGGACATACACTGAAGCTTTCTTT
CASSQQRTYTEAFF
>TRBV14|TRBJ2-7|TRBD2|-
TGTGCCAGCAGCCAAGGGCTAGCGGTCCGCTACGAGCAGTACTTC
CASSQGLAVRYEQYF
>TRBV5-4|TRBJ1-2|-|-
TGTGCCAGCAGCTGGGAGCCTTTGGATGGCTACACCTTC
CASSWEPLDGYTF
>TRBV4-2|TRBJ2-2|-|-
TGTGCCAGCAGCCCCGCGCGGGGCACCGGGGAGCTGTTTTTT
CASSPARGTGELFF
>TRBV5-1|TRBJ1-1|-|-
TGCGCCAGCAGCTTGGCCAGGGATTCTGGTGGTGAAGCTTTCTTT
CASSLARDSGGEAFF
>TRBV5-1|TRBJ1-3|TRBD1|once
TGCGCCAGCAGCCGACTTGGACAGGGAATCAGCTCTGGAAACACCATATATTTT
CASSRLGQGISSGNTIYF
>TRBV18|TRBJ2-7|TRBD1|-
TGTGCCAGCTCGCCCGGGACAGGGTCTTACGAGCAGTACTTC
CASSPGTGSYEQYF
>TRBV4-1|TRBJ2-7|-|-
TGCGCCAGCAGCCAAACTGGGGACACCTCCTACGAGCAGTACTTC
CASSQTGDTSYEQYF
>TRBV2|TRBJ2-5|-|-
TGTGCCAGCAGTGAAGGGTGGAGTCAAGAGACCCAGTACTTC
CASSEGWSQETQYF
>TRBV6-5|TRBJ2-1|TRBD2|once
TGTGCCAGCAGTCCCGGGGGGAATGAGCAGTTCTTC
CASSPGGNEQFF
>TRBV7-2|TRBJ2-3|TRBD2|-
TGTGCCAGCAGCACCCTGACTAGCGGGAGTGCAGATACGCAGTATTTT
CASSTLTSGSADTQYF
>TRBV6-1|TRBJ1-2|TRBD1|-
TGTGCCAGCAGTATACGGGACAGAGACTATGGCTACACCTTC
CASSIRDRDYGYTF
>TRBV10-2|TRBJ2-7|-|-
TGCGCCAGCAGCGAAATTCCTGGCCGCTACGAGCAGTACTTC
CASSEIPGRYEQYF
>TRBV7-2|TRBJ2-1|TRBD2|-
TGTGCCAGCAGCGGGGGCCTAGCGGGAGGAAGGTTTAATGAGCAGTTCTTC
CASSGGLAGGRFNEQFF
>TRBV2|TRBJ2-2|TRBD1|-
TGTGCCAGCATGCCGGGACAGGGGGCCGGGGAGCTGTTTTTT
CASMPGQGAGELFF
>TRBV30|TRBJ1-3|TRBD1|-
TGTGCCTGGAGTTGGGACAGGGGCAATGGAAACACCATATATTTT
CAWSWDRGNGNTIYF
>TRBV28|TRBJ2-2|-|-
TGTGCCACCCGAGACAGGAGTAGTGCCACCGGGGAGCTGTTTTTT
CATRDRSSATGELFF
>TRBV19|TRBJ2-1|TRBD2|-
TGTGCCAGTAGTATCCCTCCGCGGGAGCCAGGCAATGAGCAGTTCTTC
CASSIPPREPGNEQFF
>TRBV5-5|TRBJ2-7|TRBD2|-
TGTGCCAGCAGCTTCCGACTAGCGGGAGGGCCAGGTTCCTACGAGCAGTACTTC
CASSFRLAGGPGSYEQYF
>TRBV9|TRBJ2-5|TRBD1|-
TGTGCCAGCAGCACAAGAACAGGGGCCTCGTACCAAGAGACCCAGTACTTC
CASSTRTGASYQETQYF
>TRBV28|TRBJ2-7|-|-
TGTGCCAGCAGCCAAAACCAGGGTTTTCGCCGCGAGCAGTACTTC
CASSQNQGFRREQYF